This T cell receptor beta chain was documented in a study of cytomegalovirus exposure and HLA in healthy donors. CDR1 is GTSNPN, CDR2 SVGIG, per germline (reference sequence). There are 13 residues in the CDR3. Deletions cut 1 base from V and 0 bases from J, with 4 bases between. The data were produced by immunoSEQ multiplex PCR, yet TCRdb's version contains in-frame clones alone and is incomplete. The data show over 200,000 clones, 80% to 95% seen once. The material sequenced was PBMCs. The V call is TRBV30, the J call TRBJ2-1; D is ambiguous. This receptor was taken from a woman in her 30s in good health and CMV-seronegative. CDR3 protein: CAWSDVSYNEQFF. The CDR3 bases are TGTGCCTGGAGTGACGTCTCCTACAATGAGCAGTTCTTC. The full variable domain, rest sourced from reference TRBV30 and TRBJ2-1, is SQTIHQWPATLVQPVGSPLSLECTVEGTSNPNLYWYRQAAGRGLQLLFYSVGIGQISSEVPQNLSASRPQDRQFILSSKKLLLSDSGFYLCAWSDVSYNEQFFGPGTRLTVL.